These 16 T cell receptor beta chains were sequenced from one sample in a study of cytomegalovirus exposure and HLA in healthy donors. Vbeta (60) and Jbeta (13) primers were used in the PCR. Sequencing was performed with immunoSEQ multiplex PCR; in TCRdb, only in-frame clones are kept and a portion is missing. There are under 200,000 clones in the sample; about three quarters occur only once, and 2% to 3% lies in the top ten. Sequencing was carried out using PBMCs. The receptors derive from a woman between 35 and 50 years old in good health and CMV-seropositive.

The rearrangement uses TRBV27 and TRBJ1-5; a weak D match, TRBD1 (6 bases). The V end lost 8 bases, the J end lost 2 bases, and 13 bases lay between the germline ends. CDR1 and CDR2 from the germline V gene are MNHEY and SMNVEV (reference sequence). The CDR3 covers 14 residues. The CDR3 DNA follows: TGTGCCAGCGGACTTAACAGGGGCAATCAGCCCCAGCATTTT. This sequence encodes CASGLNRGNQPQHF.

This clone turned up a few times. The rearrangement uses TRBV15 and TRBJ2-3, with 15 positions matching TRBD2. This CDR3 has 19 amino acids. Germline V gene data show CDR1 as LNHNV and CDR2 as YYDKDF (reference sequence). After removal of 3 bases from V and 4 bases from J, the junction contained 11 bases not matched to a gene. The CDR3, as DNA: TGTGCCACCAGCAGGACTGTTGGACTAGCGGGAGGGAAGGCAGATACGCAGTATTTT. Translated, it gives CATSRTVGLAGGKADTQYF.

This clone was counted a single time. The V call is TRBV4-3, the J call TRBJ1-3, with no clear D. Germline V gives CDR1 LGHNA, CDR2 YSLEER. This CDR3 has 13 amino acids. Trimming cost V 3 bases and J 4 bases, with 7 bases left between them. CDR3 protein: CASSQQSGNTIYF. In DNA, the CDR3 is TGCGCCAGCAGCCAGCAGTCCGGAAACACCATATATTTT.

CDR3 in DNA: TGCGCCAGCAGTGAATTGAGGGCCGGGGAGCTGTTTTTT. Protein: CASSELRAGELFF. The chain combines TRBV10-1 with TRBJ2-2; D is possibly TRBD2 (5 bases). The CDR3 has 13 residues. The germline V gene encodes CDR1 WNHNN and CDR2 SYGVQD (reference sequence). Trimming stripped 3 bases from V and 6 bases from J, with 8 bases between.

The chain uses TRBV5-6 and TRBJ2-1, with 8 bases that match TRBD1. CDR3 size: 16 residues. The V segment lost 4 bases and the J segment 7 bases; nucleotides outside the gene matches: 13. From germline, CDR1 is SGHDT and CDR2 YYEEEE. The CDR3 region has the DNA TGTGCCAGCAGCCTAAGATGGGGGCAGGGGGCTAATGAGCAGTTCTTC. It encodes CASSLRWGQGANEQFF.

The rearrangement links TRBV18 to TRBJ1-1; 7 nucleotides line up with TRBD1. Trimming cost V 3 bases and J 5 bases; bases outside gene matches: 6. The CDR3 totals 14 residues. Germline V lookup: CDR1 KGHSH, CDR2 LQKENI. CDR3 amino acids: CASSPTGASTEAFF. As DNA, the CDR3 is TGTGCCAGCTCACCTACAGGGGCGAGTACTGAAGCTTTCTTT.

A single count supports this clone. One junction end disagrees with the germline gene, perhaps due to a read error. The gene calls are TRBV2 and TRBJ2-5; TRBD2 agrees at 8 bases. Germline lookup yields CDR1 SNHLY and CDR2 FYNNEI. This CDR3 contains 13 residues. The CDR3 here is CASSRGGQEIQYF. DNA of the CDR3: TGTGCCAGCAGTCGCGGGGGGCAAGAGATCCAGTACTTC.

This clone was seen only a few times. The chain carries TRBV2 and TRBJ1-5; tentative D call: TRBD1 (6 bases). From germline, CDR1 is SNHLY and CDR2 FYNNEI. V lost 6 bases to trimming and J lost 4 bases, with 16 bases between them. The CDR3 loop spans 15 amino acids. The CDR3 region has the DNA TGTGCCAGCAGCCCACTCGGGGGGCGGAATCAGCCCCAGCATTTT. It translates to CASSPLGGRNQPQHF.

The chain's CDR3 is CASSSLTSGSLGGETQYF. CDR3 sequence (DNA): TGTGCCAGCAGCTCCCTGACTAGCGGGAGTCTCGGTGGAGAGACCCAGTACTTC. The chain is built from TRBV12-1 and TRBJ2-5; TRBD2, the table's D call, lacks a check against the DNA. TRBV12-1 is annotated as a pseudogene. CDR3 size: 18 residues.

CDR3 in amino acids: CASSRTSGVYNEQFF. The CDR3 DNA reads as TGTGCCAGCAGTCGAACTAGCGGGGTTTACAATGAGCAGTTCTTC. This chain links TRBV6-5 with TRBJ2-1, with 10 bases lining up with TRBD2. The CDR3 has 15 residues. Germline CDR1 and CDR2: MNHEY and SVGAGI. Trimming took 5 bases from V and 4 from J; bases not matched to a gene: 5.

The CDR3 bases are TGCAGCGTTGGAGCAGGGGGCGCGGGGAATGAGCAGTTCTTC. It is translated as CSVGAGGAGNEQFF. This rearrangement joins TRBV29-1 to TRBJ2-1; TRBD1 aligns across 8 bases. Germline CDR1 and CDR2: SQVTM and ANQGSEA. The trim removed 4 bases at V and 7 bases at J, leaving 9 bases unmatched. This CDR3 is 14 amino acids long.

V is TRBV27 and J is TRBJ2-3; D perhaps matches TRBD2 (5 bases). CDR1 MNHEY and CDR2 SMNVEV come from the germline V gene (reference sequence). The CDR3 is 15 amino acids. Trimming left V 11 bases short and J 8 bases short, with 26 bases between. The CDR3 sequence: CARLPLALRVGTQYF. DNA of the CDR3: TGTGCCCGGCTACCCTTAGCGTTGAGGGTTGGTACGCAGTATTTT.

This clone was seen only a few times. The rearrangement uses TRBV6-5 and TRBJ1-1; 8 nucleotides match TRBD1. The CDR3 runs to 15 residues. V lost 5 bases to trimming and J lost 0 bases; unmatched junction nucleotides: 5. The germline gives CDR1 MNHEY, CDR2 SVGAGI. DNA for the CDR3: TGTGCCAGCAGTCCGCCGGGACAGGTGAACACTGAAGCTTTCTTT. Encoded protein: CASSPPGQVNTEAFF.

As DNA, the CDR3 is TGTGCCAGCAGTTGGGACAGGGAAGAGACCCAGTACTTC. It translates to CASSWDREETQYF. The gene calls are TRBV6-5 and TRBJ2-5, with 9 positions matching TRBD1. V was clipped by 4 bases and J by 3 bases; unmatched bases: 0. The germline gives CDR1 MNHEY, CDR2 SVGAGI. CDR3 size: 13 residues.

Comment on this clone: Sequence at one end of the junction differs from germline and may be a read error. The chain links TRBV4-3 to TRBJ2-1; no clear D. This CDR3 is 13 amino acids long. CDR1 and CDR2 from the germline V gene are LGHNA and YSLEER. The CDR3 DNA is TGCACCAGCAGTCAAGATCGGGTCGGTGAGCAGTTCTTC. This gives the protein CTSSQDRVGEQFF.

The chain links TRBV6-5 to TRBJ1-2, with 8 nucleotides matching TRBD1. The CDR3 runs to 15 residues. Looked up from germline, CDR1 is MNHEY and CDR2 is SVGAGI. V was pared by 7 bases and J by 5 bases, with 12 bases of the junction left unmatched. CDR3 in DNA: TGTGCCAGCACCGAAAGACCAGGGGGCGGGTATGGCTACACCTTC. This encodes CASTERPGGGYGYTF.